This TCR beta chain was identified in a study of T cells in Graves' hyperthyroidism and ophthalmopathy. General study findings and limits: Clonotypes that were expanded in thyroid above 0.001 mostly appeared in blood too.

The CDR3 loop spans 16 amino acids. J lost 7 bases, V lost 4 bases, and 10 bases had no gene match. CDR1 and CDR2 (germline): MNHEY, SMNVEV (reference sequence). It was RNA transcripts that yielded the amplified TCR beta CDR3 regions. The HTBI primer set served for first-round RT-PCR of the TCR CDR3. Each CDR3 protein gets one entry after TCRdb re-called the multiplex PCR reads with MiXCR. The sample lists around 440,000 distinct CDR3 sequences, 15% to 18% occurring once. This clonotype appeared many times. Antigen: not known. The sample consisted of blood. The sequence came from a woman under 30 with Graves' hyperthyroidism. This chain connects TRBV27 to TRBJ2-2, with 9 bases lining up with TRBD2. For the CDR3, the DNA is TGTGCCAGCAGTTCGCAAAGCGGGGGGCCTCTCGGGGAGCTGTTTTTT. Translation gives CASSSQSGGPLGELFF.